This T cell receptor (beta chain) is drawn from a study of naive and memory T cell subsets. From the second PCR step, alpha and beta chains were amplified apart. CD4+ T cell IFNgamma after overnight CMV lysate exposure gave donor CMV status. Cells stained for CD3, CD4, CD8, CD45RA and CD27 were sorted into four subsets. An equimolar mix of two oligonucleotides served as the beta constant-region primer for TRBC1 and TRBC2. Ligated cDNA was amplified by four rounds of PCR with nested alpha and beta constant-region primers and SP2. A 12-nucleotide UMI and the SP2 primer were added to the cDNA 3' end by oligonucleotide ligation. In TCRdb, the UMI-ligation and nested PCR reads were re-called with MiXCR into one record per CDR3 protein. Among tens of thousands of distinct CDR3 sequences listed, 15% to 20% were seen once. In its sample, this clonotype was seen a few times. The specimen sequenced was effector memory CD4+ T cells from blood. The subset was: effector memory, CD45RA- CD27-. The sequence was obtained from a human donor in good health.

CDR3 sequence reads: CASSYSRSSYNSPLHF. CDR3 nucleotide sequence: TGTGCCAGCAGTTACTCGCGGAGCTCCTATAATTCACCCCTCCACTTT. The chain carries TRBV6-5 and TRBJ1-6, with unresolved D. Trimming shortened V by 0 bases and J by 0 bases, and 6 bases separated the two germline ends. From germline, CDR1 is MNHEY and CDR2 SVGAGI. This CDR3 is built from 16 residues.